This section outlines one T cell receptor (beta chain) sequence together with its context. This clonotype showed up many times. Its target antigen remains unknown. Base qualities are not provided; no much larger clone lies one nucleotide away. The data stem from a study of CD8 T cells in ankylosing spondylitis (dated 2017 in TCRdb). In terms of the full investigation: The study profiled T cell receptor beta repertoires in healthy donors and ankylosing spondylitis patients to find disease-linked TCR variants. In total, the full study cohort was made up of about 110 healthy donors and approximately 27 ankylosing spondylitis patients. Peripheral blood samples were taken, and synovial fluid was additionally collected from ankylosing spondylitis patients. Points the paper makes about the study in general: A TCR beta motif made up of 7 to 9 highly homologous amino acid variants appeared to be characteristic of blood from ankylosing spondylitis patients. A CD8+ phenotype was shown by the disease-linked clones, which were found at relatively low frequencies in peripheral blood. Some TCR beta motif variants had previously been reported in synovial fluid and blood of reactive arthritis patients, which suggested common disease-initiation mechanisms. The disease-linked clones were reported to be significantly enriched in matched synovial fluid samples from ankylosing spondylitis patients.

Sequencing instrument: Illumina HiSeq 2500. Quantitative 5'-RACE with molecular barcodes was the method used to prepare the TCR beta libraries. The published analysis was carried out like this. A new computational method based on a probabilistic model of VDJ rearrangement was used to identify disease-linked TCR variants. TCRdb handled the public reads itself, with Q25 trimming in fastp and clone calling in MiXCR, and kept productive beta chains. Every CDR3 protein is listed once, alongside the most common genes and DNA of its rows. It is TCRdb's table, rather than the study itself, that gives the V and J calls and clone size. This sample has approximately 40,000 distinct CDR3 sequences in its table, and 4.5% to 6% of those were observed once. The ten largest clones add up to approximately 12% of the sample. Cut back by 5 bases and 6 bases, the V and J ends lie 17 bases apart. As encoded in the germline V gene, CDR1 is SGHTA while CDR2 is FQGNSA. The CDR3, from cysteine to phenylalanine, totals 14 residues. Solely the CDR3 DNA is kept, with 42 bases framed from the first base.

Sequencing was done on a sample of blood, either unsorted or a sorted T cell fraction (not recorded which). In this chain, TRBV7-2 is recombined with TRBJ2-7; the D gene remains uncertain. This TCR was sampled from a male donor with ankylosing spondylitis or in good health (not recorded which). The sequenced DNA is TGTGCCAGCAGCCCCCGTAGTGGTCCCGGCGAGCAGTACTTC. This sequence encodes CASSPRSGPGEQYF.